The rows below give T cell receptor beta chains drawn from one sample of a study of Ad26.COV2.S vaccination and SARS-CoV-2 variants. Assay: immunoSEQ multiplex PCR; the TCRdb copy retains only in-frame clones and omits some. Of approximately 480,000 clones listed, around 85% were seen once; the top ten hold about 13%. Sequenced material: peripheral blood, taken in a trial of Ad26.COV2.S vaccine versus placebo. The receptors stem from a person between 18 and 59 years old who received the Ad26.COV2.S COVID-19 vaccine or a placebo. Both conserved end residues are part of each CDR3. The D gene is left open where the match is weak. For some rows the clone size is stated as once, few or many, or as a class when expanded; others skip it.

TRBD2 | TRBJ2-7 | . | TRBV5-8 | TGTGCCAGCAGGGTCCAGCGGGATGGATCCTACGAGCAGTACTTC | CASRVQRDGSYEQYF
TRBD1 | TRBJ1-2 | few | TRBV24-1 | TGTGCCACCAGTGAGCCTGGGACAGTGGGGTTTGGGGGCTACACCTTC | CATSEPGTVGFGGYTF
. | TRBJ2-7 | . | TRBV3-1/TRBV3-2 | TGTGCCAGCAGCCAAGATCTTCACTACGAGCAGTACTTC | CASSQDLHYEQYF
TRBD1 | TRBJ2-7 | . | TRBV30 | TGTGCCTGGAGGCGGACAGGACCCCGTGCCGAGCAGTACTTC | CAWRRTGPRAEQYF
TRBD1 | TRBJ2-1 | . | TRBV24-1 | TGTGCCACCAGTGAGGACAGGGTTTTTTCCTACAATGAGCAGTTCTTC | CATSEDRVFSYNEQFF
TRBD2 | TRBJ2-5 | . | TRBV28 | TGTGCCAGCTCCATGGCGGGAGGAGGCCAAGAGACCCAGTACTTC | CASSMAGGGQETQYF
TRBD1 | TRBJ2-7 | . | TRBV5-4 | TGTGCCAGCAGCTCCGTAAGGGGGCGTTACGAGCAGTACTTC | CASSSVRGRYEQYF
TRBD2 | TRBJ2-7 | . | TRBV19 | TGTGCCAGTAGTATCCCCGGGAGGATTTACGAGCAGTACTTC | CASSIPGRIYEQYF
TRBD1 | TRBJ1-2 | . | TRBV28 | TGTGCCAGCAAGATCTTCCAGGGGGTTGAAGGCGGCTACACCTTC | CASKIFQGVEGGYTF
TRBD2 | TRBJ2-6 | . | TRBV7-8 | TGTGCCAGCAGCCCGACGGGGGGACGCGGCTCTGGGGCCAACGTCCTGACTTTC | CASSPTGGRGSGANVLTF
. | TRBJ1-2 | . | TRBV28 | TGTGCCAGCAGTTTGTTAGGACCCTATGGCTACACCTTC | CASSLLGPYGYTF
. | TRBJ1-1 | . | TRBV6-5 | TGTGCCAGCAGCGCAAGGACAACCACTGAAGCTTTCTTT | CASSARTTTEAFF
TRBD2 | TRBJ2-7 | . | TRBV5-1 | TGCGCCAGCAGCCCGACTAGCGGGAGCTACGAGCAGTACTTC | CASSPTSGSYEQYF
. | TRBJ1-5 | . | TRBV19 | TGTGCCAGTAGTAGTTCGGGGATCAATCAGCCCCAGCATTTT | CASSSSGINQPQHF
. | TRBJ1-5 | once | TRBV28 | TGTGCCAGCAGTTCCCCTTCAACAGGGTCTGGTCAGCCCCAGCATTTT | CASSSPSTGSGQPQHF
TRBD1 | TRBJ2-3 | . | TRBV11-3 | TGTGCCAGCAGCAAAGGTGGGACAGTACGGTATTTT | CASSKGGTVRYF
. | TRBJ2-3 | many | TRBV4-1 | TGCGCCAGCAGCCCCCCGGGGATAGATACGCAGTATTTT | CASSPPGIDTQYF
. | TRBJ2-1 | . | TRBV19 | TGTGCCAGTAAAGCAGGGACTGGCTACAATGAGCAGTTCTTC | CASKAGTGYNEQFF
. | TRBJ2-1 | . | TRBV5-6 | TGTGCCAGCAGCCCTCGTTTAAGGGTCGCGAGCTCCTACAATGAGCAGTTCTTC | CASSPRLRVASSYNEQFF
. | TRBJ1-2 | once | TRBV18 | TGTGCCAGCTCAACGGGGACTTTGACTTATGGCTACACCTTC | CASSTGTLTYGYTF
TRBD2 | TRBJ2-7 | . | TRBV5-1 | TGCGCCAGCAGCTCCACTAGCGGGAGAAGCGAGCAGTACTTC | CASSSTSGRSEQYF
. | TRBJ1-1 | . | TRBV10-2 | TGCGCCAGCAGTGAAGACAGCAGAAAAGCTTTCTTT | CASSEDSRKAFF
TRBD2 | TRBJ2-7 | . | TRBV4-1 | TGCGCCAATCCGATCCGGACTAGCGGGACCAGACCCTACGAGCAGTACTTC | CANPIRTSGTRPYEQYF
. | TRBJ2-1 | . | TRBV7-2 | TGTGCCAGCAGCTCCAGGACCGGGACCTTCAGCTCCTACAATGAGCAGTTCTTC | CASSSRTGTFSSYNEQFF